These 5 T cell receptor beta chains came from one sample sequenced in a study of shared clonotypes between healthy human individuals. TCRdb keeps only in-frame clones here, not all; method: immunoSEQ multiplex PCR. The table has approximately 740,000 clones, about 74% seen once. Material for sequencing was memory CD4+ T cells sorted from blood. Subset specified: CD45RA-negative fraction. These receptors all stem from a woman between 25 and 40 years old in good health.

V and J are TRBV14 and TRBJ2-3; a possible D gene is TRBD1 (5 bases). The length of the CDR3 is 16 residues. Looked up from germline, CDR1 is SGHDN and CDR2 is FVKESK. The V gene lost 0 bases and the J gene lost 2 bases, with 12 bases spanning the gap. CDR3 DNA: TGTGCCAGCAGCCAAGAGGGGCGGCCGTCCACAGATACGCAGTATTTT. Encoded protein: CASSQEGRPSTDTQYF.

The chain joins TRBV27 to TRBJ2-5, with D possibly called TRBD1 or TRBD2 (6 bases each). With 8 bases removed from V and 11 bases from J, the gap between germline ends came to 15 bases. This CDR3 is 11 amino acids long. Germline CDR1 MNHEY, CDR2 SMNVEV (reference sequence). The CDR3 DNA follows: TGTGCCAGCGGGGGGCACAGGGAGCAGTACTTC. Protein product: CASGGHREQYF.

The gene calls are TRBV11-2 and TRBJ2-2; no clear D. The germline CDR1 and CDR2 sequences are SGHAT and FQNNGV. CDR3 length: 19 amino acids. V dropped 7 bases and J dropped 6 bases, with 30 bases sitting between them. The CDR3 DNA sequence: TGTGCCAGCAAAAACGTAGCTGCCGGTTTTGCCCCTACGTCCGGGGAGCTGTTTTTT. It translates to CASKNVAAGFAPTSGELFF.

A remark on this clone: Other DNA sequences in the sample encode the same CDR3. The chain carries TRBV11-2 and TRBJ2-1, with 8 positions matching TRBD2. Germline V gene data show CDR1 as SGHAT and CDR2 as FQNNGV. The CDR3 is 14 amino acids. After removal of 5 bases from V and 3 bases from J, the junction contained 3 bases not matched to a gene. The CDR3 loop is CASSSGSSYNEQFF. The CDR3 DNA reads as TGTGCCAGCAGCAGCGGGAGCAGCTACAATGAGCAGTTCTTC.

The V gene is TRBV5-1, the J gene TRBJ2-7, with 11 bases matching TRBD2. V gave up 3 bases and J gave up 0 bases; unmatched junction bases: 2. This CDR3 is built from 15 residues. Germline V gene lookup returns CDR1 SGHRS and CDR2 YFSETQ. The DNA of the CDR3 is TGCGCCAGCAGCTCGACTAGCGGGACCTCCTACGAGCAGTACTTC. Its protein product is CASSSTSGTSYEQYF.